The rows below give T cell receptor beta chains drawn from one sample of a study of T cell responses to AZD1222 COVID-19 vaccine. Sequencing was performed with immunoSEQ multiplex PCR; in TCRdb, only in-frame clones are kept and a portion is missing. The sample has some 170,000 clones, roughly 91% seen once. The starting material was peripheral blood, obtained 28 days after the second dose of the MenACWY control vaccine. These receptors originate from an adult who received the MenACWY meningococcal vaccine as a control. CDR3s include the opening cysteine and the closing phenylalanine or tryptophan. Each record gives: CDR3 protein, CDR3 DNA, D gene, V gene, J gene, clone size, CDR3 length. The D gene is left open where the match is weak. Clone size is given for some rows only: seen once, a few or many times, or a class if the clone is expanded.

CASSPTGYEQYF,TGTGCCAGCAGCCCGACAGGGTACGAGCAGTACTTC,TRBD1,TRBV2,TRBJ2-7,once,12
CASSLRLKSSYNSPLHF,TGTGCCAGCAGCTTACGGCTGAAGAGCTCCTATAATTCACCCCTCCACTTT,-,TRBV7-3,TRBJ1-6,-,17
CASRREVRAANEQFF,TGTGCCAGCAGACGAGAAGTACGGGCCGCCAATGAGCAGTTCTTC,-,TRBV7-9,TRBJ2-1,once,15
CASSLSVGNQPQHF,TGTGCCAGCAGCTTGTCGGTAGGGAATCAGCCCCAGCATTTT,-,TRBV5-5,TRBJ1-5,-,14
CASSYRTGDNSPLHF,TGTGCCAGCAGCTACCGGACAGGAGATAATTCACCCCTCCACTTT,TRBD1,TRBV3-1/TRBV3-2,TRBJ1-6,once,15
CAWSVLIYNSPLHF,TGTGCCTGGAGTGTACTTATCTATAATTCACCCCTCCACTTT,-,TRBV30,TRBJ1-6,-,14
CATSAQTWNEQYF,TGTGCCACCAGTGCCCAGACATGGAACGAGCAGTACTTC,-,TRBV24-1,TRBJ2-7,-,13
CASSQSVAGEQYF,TGTGCCAGCAGCCAATCGGTAGCGGGCGAGCAGTACTTC,TRBD2,TRBV3-1/TRBV3-2,TRBJ2-7,-,13
CASSYRGMNTEAFF,TGTGCCAGCAGTTACCGGGGGATGAACACTGAAGCTTTCTTT,-,TRBV6-5,TRBJ1-1,once,14
CSAGQGLSYEQYF,TGCAGCGCGGGACAGGGCCTCTCCTACGAGCAGTACTTC,TRBD1,TRBV29-1,TRBJ2-7,-,13
CASSRSQPQHF,TGTGCCAGCAGCAGAAGTCAGCCCCAGCATTTT,-,TRBV28,TRBJ1-5,-,11
CASSPLVSAGGYSNQPQHF,TGTGCCAGCTCACCACTGGTATCCGCAGGGGGCTATAGCAATCAGCCCCAGCATTTT,TRBD1,TRBV18,TRBJ1-5,-,19
CASSSGGSQHF,TGTGCCAGCAGTTCAGGGGGTTCCCAGCATTTT,TRBD1,TRBV12-3/TRBV12-4,TRBJ1-5,-,11
CAGQRGPRNEQFF,TGTGCCGGACAGCGGGGACCAAGGAATGAGCAGTTCTTC,-,TRBV19,TRBJ2-1,-,13
CASSLVPLNTGELFF,TGTGCCAGCAGCTTAGTCCCTTTGAACACCGGGGAGCTGTTTTTT,-,TRBV11-1,TRBJ2-2,-,15
CASSHTAGLSYEQYF,TGTGCCAGCAGCCATACCGCGGGACTCAGCTACGAGCAGTACTTC,-,TRBV7-9,TRBJ2-7,-,15
CASSLVTAMNTEAFF,TGTGCCAGCAGCTTAGTGACGGCAATGAACACTGAAGCTTTCTTT,-,TRBV7-6,TRBJ1-1,-,15
CASMGNDQPQHF,TGTGCCAGCATGGGGAACGATCAGCCCCAGCATTTT,-,TRBV6-5,TRBJ1-5,-,12
CASSPGGREEKLFF,TGTGCCAGCAGTCCAGGGGGCCGGGAAGAAAAACTGTTTTTT,TRBD1,TRBV28,TRBJ1-4,-,14
CASIPRDRYQETQYF,TGTGCCAGCATCCCTCGGGACAGATACCAAGAGACCCAGTACTTC,TRBD1,TRBV7-8,TRBJ2-5,-,15
CASSQAKTQYF,TGTGCCAGCAGCCAAGCGAAGACCCAGTACTTC,-,TRBV3-1/TRBV3-2,TRBJ2-5,once,11
CASSFNQGRTEAFF,TGTGCCAGCAGCTTCAATCAGGGTAGGACTGAAGCTTTCTTT,-,TRBV7-9,TRBJ1-1,-,14
CASSQVGYTF,TGTGCCAGCAGTCAAGTGGGCTACACCTTC,-,TRBV7-9,TRBJ1-2,-,10
CASSPIANTGELFF,TGTGCCAGCAGCCCAATAGCGAACACCGGGGAGCTGTTTTTT,-,TRBV11-2,TRBJ2-2,-,14
CAWSVQGTENSPLHF,TGTGCCTGGAGTGTACAAGGGACAGAGAATTCACCCCTCCACTTT,TRBD1,TRBV30,TRBJ1-6,-,15
CASRYSRTNYGYTF,TGTGCCAGCAGGTACAGCAGAACTAACTATGGCTACACCTTC,-,TRBV2,TRBJ1-2,-,14
CASSVPRRGDETQYF,TGTGCCAGCAGCGTCCCCAGGCGGGGGGATGAGACCCAGTACTTC,TRBD2,TRBV7-9,TRBJ2-5,-,15
CAIKGPGNTIYF,TGTGCCATCAAAGGGCCTGGAAACACCATATATTTT,-,TRBV10-3,TRBJ1-3,-,12
CASSFTGGIYGYTF,TGTGCCAGCAGCTTCACTGGAGGTATCTATGGCTACACCTTC,-,TRBV7-2,TRBJ1-2,-,14
CASSYAERTEAFF,TGTGCCAGCAGTTACGCTGAACGGACTGAAGCTTTCTTT,-,TRBV6-6,TRBJ1-1,once,13
CASSVQGLNTEAFF,TGTGCCAGCAGTGTCCAGGGCCTGAACACTGAAGCTTTCTTT,-,TRBV2,TRBJ1-1,-,14
CASSKDSSYNSPLHF,TGTGCCAGCAGTAAAGACAGCTCCTATAATTCACCCCTCCACTTT,-,TRBV6-4,TRBJ1-6,-,15
CASSVTQLNEQFF,TGTGCCAGCAGTGTAACACAGCTCAATGAGCAGTTCTTC,-,TRBV2,TRBJ2-1,-,13
CASSLATGNTEAFF,TGTGCCAGCAGCTTAGCTACTGGGAACACTGAAGCTTTCTTT,-,TRBV5-6,TRBJ1-1,-,14
CASRPRGVSRGDTQYF,TGTGCCAGCAGACCTCGGGGAGTTAGCAGGGGGGATACGCAGTATTTT,TRBD1,TRBV2,TRBJ2-3,-,16
CATSTLTGGSETQYF,TGTGCCACCAGCACACTCACAGGGGGCTCAGAGACCCAGTACTTC,TRBD1,TRBV15,TRBJ2-5,-,15
CARVDQGVTEAFF,TGTGCCAGAGTCGATCAGGGAGTTACTGAAGCTTTCTTT,-,TRBV19,TRBJ1-1,-,13
CASSLTGVTEAFF,TGTGCCAGCAGTTTAACAGGGGTGACTGAAGCTTTCTTT,TRBD1,TRBV25-1,TRBJ1-1,-,13
CASSLNGQILGFF,TGTGCCAGCAGTTTGAACGGACAGATTCTAGGTTTCTTT,-,TRBV2,TRBJ1-1,-,13
CASSQETGASSGNTIYF,TGTGCCAGCAGCCAAGAAACAGGGGCATCCTCTGGAAACACCATATATTTT,TRBD1,TRBV4-2,TRBJ1-3,-,17
CASSPGTSNEKLFF,TGCGCCAGCAGTCCCGGGACCTCTAATGAAAAACTGTTTTTT,-,TRBV5-1,TRBJ1-4,-,14
CASSLGEQPQHF,TGTGCCAGCAGTTTAGGGGAGCAGCCCCAGCATTTT,-,TRBV12-3/TRBV12-4,TRBJ1-5,-,12
CASKDRENWNSPLHF,TGTGCCAGCAAAGACAGGGAAAATTGGAATTCACCCCTCCACTTT,TRBD1,TRBV7-8,TRBJ1-6,-,15
CASSFDSNQPQHF,TGTGCCAGCAGTTTTGATAGCAATCAGCCCCAGCATTTT,-,TRBV12-3/TRBV12-4,TRBJ1-5,once,13
CASSYSRRGETEAFF,TGTGCCAGCAGTTACTCTCGGAGGGGTGAAACTGAAGCTTTCTTT,-,TRBV6-5,TRBJ1-1,-,15
CASSQVSTGELFF,TGTGCCAGCAGCCAAGTCAGCACCGGGGAGCTGTTTTTT,-,TRBV3-1/TRBV3-2,TRBJ2-2,few,13
CASSEGPKQYF,TGTGCCAGCAGTGAGGGTCCGAAGCAGTACTTC,-,TRBV28,TRBJ2-7,-,11
CASSQGTGNIVYGYTF,TGTGCCAGCAGCCAAGGGACAGGGAATATAGTCTATGGCTACACCTTC,TRBD1,TRBV3-1/TRBV3-2,TRBJ1-2,-,16
CATSELSGGRETQYF,TGTGCCACCAGTGAGTTATCGGGGGGCCGGGAGACCCAGTACTTC,-,TRBV24-1,TRBJ2-5,-,15
CASSLGRGSNQPQHF,TGCGCCAGCAGCTTGGGACGCGGGAGCAATCAGCCCCAGCATTTT,-,TRBV5-1,TRBJ1-5,-,15
CASSLARSGANVLTF,TGTGCCAGCAGCTTAGCCAGGTCCGGGGCCAACGTCCTGACTTTC,-,TRBV7-8,TRBJ2-6,-,15
CASGHSGTGELFF,TGTGCCAGCGGGCATTCGGGCACCGGGGAGCTGTTTTTT,-,TRBV27,TRBJ2-2,-,13
CASRLQVNNSPLHF,TGTGCCAGCAGGCTACAGGTTAATAATTCACCCCTCCACTTT,-,TRBV27,TRBJ1-6,-,14
CASSQEMNSPLHF,TGTGCCAGCAGCCAAGAGATGAATTCACCCCTCCACTTT,-,TRBV3-1/TRBV3-2,TRBJ1-6,-,13
CASTRPVNTEAFF,TGTGCCAGCACCCGCCCGGTGAACACTGAAGCTTTCTTT,-,TRBV12-3/TRBV12-4,TRBJ1-1,-,13
CASSYHSTGELFF,TGTGCCAGCAGTTACCACAGCACCGGGGAGCTGTTTTTT,-,TRBV6-5,TRBJ2-2,few,13
CASSYFGGGRGTQYF,TGTGCCAGCAGTTACTTCGGAGGGGGCCGGGGTACGCAGTATTTT,-,TRBV6-2/TRBV6-3,TRBJ2-3,-,15
CASGDRAGYTF,TGTGCCAGTGGGGACAGGGCTGGCTACACCTTC,TRBD1,TRBV19,TRBJ1-2,-,11